This TCR beta chain comes out of a study of Tregs in tolerant kidney transplant recipients. TCRdb's copy holds only in-frame clones and misses some; the assay was immunoSEQ multiplex PCR. Of roughly 66,000 clones listed, 92% are singletons. CDR3 size: 12 residues. From germline, CDR1 is LNHDA and CDR2 SQIVND (reference sequence). Trimming took off 7 bases at V and 5 bases at J, with 10 bases between the two ends. This sequence was found in a human donor who received a combined kidney and bone marrow transplant. Material: CD8+ T cells from blood, obtained before the transplant. This chain uses TRBV19 with TRBJ2-3; D is unclear. The CDR3 sequence is CASTSNGDTQYF. The CDR3 DNA reads as TGTGCCAGTACTTCTAATGGAGATACGCAGTATTTT.